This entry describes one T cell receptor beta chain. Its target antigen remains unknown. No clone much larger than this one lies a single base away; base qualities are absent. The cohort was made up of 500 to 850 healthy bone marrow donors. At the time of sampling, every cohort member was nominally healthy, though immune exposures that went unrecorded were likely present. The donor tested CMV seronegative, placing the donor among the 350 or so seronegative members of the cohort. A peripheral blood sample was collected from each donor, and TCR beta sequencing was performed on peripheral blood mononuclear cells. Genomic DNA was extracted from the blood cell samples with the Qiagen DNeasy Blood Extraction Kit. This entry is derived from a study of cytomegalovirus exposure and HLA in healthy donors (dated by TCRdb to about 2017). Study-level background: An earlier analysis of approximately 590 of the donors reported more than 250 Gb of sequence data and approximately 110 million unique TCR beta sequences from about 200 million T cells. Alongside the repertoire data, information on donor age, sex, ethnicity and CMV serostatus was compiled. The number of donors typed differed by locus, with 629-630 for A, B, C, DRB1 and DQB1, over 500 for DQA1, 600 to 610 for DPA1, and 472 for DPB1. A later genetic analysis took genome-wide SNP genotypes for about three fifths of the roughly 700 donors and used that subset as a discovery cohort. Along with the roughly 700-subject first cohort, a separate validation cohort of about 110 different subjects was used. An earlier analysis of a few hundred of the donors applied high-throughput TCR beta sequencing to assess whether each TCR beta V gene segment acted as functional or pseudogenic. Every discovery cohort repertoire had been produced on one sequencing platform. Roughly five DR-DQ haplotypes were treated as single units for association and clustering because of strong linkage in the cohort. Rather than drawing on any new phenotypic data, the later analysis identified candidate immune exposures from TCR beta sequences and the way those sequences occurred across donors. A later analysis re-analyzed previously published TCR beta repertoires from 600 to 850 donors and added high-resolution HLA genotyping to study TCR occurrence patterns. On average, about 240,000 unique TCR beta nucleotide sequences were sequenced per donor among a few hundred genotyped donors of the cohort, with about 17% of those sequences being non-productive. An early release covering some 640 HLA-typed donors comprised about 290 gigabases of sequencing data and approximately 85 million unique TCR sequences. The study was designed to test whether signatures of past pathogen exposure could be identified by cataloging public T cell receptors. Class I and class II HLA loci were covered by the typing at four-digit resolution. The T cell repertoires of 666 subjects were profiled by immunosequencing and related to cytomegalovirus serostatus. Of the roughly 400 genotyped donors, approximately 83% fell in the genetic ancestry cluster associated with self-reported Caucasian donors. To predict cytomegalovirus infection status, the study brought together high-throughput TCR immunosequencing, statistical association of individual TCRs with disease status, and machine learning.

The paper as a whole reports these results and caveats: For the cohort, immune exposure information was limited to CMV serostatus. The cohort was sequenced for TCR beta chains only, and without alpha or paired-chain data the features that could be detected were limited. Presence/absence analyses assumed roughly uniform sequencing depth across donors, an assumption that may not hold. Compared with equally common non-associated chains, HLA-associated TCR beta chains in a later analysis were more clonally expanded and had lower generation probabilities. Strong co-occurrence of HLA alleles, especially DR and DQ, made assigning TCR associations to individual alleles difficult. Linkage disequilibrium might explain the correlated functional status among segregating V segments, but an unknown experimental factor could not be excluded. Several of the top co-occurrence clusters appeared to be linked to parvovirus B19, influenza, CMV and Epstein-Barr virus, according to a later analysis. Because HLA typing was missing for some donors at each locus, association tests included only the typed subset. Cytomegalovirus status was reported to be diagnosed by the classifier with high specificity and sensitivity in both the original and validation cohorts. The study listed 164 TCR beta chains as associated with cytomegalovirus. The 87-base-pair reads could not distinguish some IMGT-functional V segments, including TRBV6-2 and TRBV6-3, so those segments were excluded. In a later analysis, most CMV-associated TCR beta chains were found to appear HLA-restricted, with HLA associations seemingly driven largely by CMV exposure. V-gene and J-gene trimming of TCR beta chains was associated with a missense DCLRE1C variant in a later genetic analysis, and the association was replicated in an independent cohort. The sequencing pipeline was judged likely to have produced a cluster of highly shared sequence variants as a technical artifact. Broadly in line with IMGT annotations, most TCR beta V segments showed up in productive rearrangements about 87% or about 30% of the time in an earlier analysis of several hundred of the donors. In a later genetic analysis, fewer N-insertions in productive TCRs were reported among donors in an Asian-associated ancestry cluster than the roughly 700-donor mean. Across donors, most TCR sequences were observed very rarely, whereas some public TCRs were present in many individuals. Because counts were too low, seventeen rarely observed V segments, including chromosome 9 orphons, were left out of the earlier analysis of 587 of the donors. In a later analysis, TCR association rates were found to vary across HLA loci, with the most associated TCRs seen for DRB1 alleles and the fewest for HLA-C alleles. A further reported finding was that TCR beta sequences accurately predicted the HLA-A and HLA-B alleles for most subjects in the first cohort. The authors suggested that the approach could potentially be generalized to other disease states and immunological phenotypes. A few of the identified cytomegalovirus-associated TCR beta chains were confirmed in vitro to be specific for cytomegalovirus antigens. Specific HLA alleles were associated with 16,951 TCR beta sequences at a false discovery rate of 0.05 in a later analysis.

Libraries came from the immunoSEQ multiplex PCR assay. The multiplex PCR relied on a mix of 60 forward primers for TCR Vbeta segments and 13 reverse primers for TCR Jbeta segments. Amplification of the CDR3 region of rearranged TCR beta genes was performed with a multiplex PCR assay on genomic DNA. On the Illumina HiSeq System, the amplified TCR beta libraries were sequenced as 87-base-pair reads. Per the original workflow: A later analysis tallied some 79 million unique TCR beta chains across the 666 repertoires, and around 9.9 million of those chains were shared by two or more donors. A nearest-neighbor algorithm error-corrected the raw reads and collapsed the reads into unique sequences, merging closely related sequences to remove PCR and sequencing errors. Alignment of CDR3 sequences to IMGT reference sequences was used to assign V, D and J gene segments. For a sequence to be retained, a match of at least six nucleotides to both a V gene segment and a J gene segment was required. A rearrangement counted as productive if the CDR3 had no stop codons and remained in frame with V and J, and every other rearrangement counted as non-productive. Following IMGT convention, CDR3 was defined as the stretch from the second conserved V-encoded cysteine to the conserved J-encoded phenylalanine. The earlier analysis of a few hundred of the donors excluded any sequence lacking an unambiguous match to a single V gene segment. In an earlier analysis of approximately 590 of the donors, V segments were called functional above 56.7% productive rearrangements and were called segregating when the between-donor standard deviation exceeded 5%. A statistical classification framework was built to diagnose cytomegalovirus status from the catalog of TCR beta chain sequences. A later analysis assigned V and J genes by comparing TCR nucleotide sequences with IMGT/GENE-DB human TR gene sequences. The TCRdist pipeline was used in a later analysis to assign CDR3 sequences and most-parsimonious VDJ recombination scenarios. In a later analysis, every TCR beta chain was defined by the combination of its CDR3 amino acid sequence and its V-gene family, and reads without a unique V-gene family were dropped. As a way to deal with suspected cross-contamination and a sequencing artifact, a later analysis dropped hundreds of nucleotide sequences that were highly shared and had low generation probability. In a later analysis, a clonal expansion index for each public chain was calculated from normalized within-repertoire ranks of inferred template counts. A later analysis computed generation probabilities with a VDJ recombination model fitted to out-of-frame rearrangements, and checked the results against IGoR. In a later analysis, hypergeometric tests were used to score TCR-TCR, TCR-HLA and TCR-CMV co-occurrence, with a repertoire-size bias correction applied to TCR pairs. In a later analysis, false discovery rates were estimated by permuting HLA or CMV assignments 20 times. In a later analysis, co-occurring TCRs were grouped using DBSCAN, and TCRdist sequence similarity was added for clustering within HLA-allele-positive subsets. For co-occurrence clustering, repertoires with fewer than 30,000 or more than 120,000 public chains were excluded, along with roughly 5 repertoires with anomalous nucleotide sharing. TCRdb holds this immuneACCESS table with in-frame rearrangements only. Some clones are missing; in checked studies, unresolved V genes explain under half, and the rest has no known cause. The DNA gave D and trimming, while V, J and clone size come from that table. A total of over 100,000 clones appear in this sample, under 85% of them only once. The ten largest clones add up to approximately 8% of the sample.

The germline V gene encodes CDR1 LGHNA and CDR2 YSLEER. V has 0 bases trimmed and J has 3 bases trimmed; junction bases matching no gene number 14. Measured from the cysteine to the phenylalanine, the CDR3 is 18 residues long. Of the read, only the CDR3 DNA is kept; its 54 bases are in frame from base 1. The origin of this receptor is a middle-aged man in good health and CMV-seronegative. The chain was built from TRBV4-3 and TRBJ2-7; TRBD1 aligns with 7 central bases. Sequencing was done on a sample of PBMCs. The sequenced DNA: TGCGCCAGCAGCCAAGAACCACCCGGGACAGTTCTAAGCTACGAGCAGTACTTC. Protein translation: CASSQEPPGTVLSYEQYF.